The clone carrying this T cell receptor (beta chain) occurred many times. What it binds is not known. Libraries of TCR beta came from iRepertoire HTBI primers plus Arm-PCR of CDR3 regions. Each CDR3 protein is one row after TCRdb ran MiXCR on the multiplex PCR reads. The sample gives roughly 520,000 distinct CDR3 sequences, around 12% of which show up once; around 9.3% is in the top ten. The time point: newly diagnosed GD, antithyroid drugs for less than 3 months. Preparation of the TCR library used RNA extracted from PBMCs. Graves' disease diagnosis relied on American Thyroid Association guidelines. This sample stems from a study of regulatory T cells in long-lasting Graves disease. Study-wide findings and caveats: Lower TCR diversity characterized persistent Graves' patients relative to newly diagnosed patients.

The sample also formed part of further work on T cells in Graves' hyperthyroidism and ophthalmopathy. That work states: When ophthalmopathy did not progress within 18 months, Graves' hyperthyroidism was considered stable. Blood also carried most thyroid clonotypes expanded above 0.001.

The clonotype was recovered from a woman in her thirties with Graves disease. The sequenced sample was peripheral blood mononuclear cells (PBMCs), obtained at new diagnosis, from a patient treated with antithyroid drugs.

CDR3 bases: TGTGCCACCGGGGGGCTCCATACACTAAAATCCTACAATGAGCAGTTCTTC. Translated, it gives CATGGLHTLKSYNEQFF. The chain has TRBV15 and TRBJ2-1; possibly TRBD1 or TRBD2 for D (6 bases each). The ends were cut back, 8 bases at V and 1 base at J, with 21 bases in the middle. The germline V gene encodes CDR1 LNHNV and CDR2 YYDKDF (reference sequence). This CDR3 region has 17 residues.